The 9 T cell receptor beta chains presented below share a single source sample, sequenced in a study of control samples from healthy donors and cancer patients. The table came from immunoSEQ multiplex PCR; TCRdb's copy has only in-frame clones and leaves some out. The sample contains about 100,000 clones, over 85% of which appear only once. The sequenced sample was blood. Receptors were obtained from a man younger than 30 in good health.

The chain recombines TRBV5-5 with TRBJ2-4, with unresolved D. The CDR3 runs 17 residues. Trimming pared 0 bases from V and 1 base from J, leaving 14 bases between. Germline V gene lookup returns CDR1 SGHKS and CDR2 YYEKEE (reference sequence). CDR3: CASSLGGIGPAKNIQYF. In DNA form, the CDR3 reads TGTGCCAGCAGCTTGGGGGGAATCGGGCCGGCCAAAAACATTCAGTACTTC.

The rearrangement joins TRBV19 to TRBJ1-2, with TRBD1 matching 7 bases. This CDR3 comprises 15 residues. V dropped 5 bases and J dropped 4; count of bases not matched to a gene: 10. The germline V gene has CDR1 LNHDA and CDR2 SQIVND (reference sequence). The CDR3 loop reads CASSASGQSRYGYTF. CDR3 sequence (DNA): TGTGCCAGTAGTGCCTCGGGACAGAGTCGCTATGGCTACACCTTC.

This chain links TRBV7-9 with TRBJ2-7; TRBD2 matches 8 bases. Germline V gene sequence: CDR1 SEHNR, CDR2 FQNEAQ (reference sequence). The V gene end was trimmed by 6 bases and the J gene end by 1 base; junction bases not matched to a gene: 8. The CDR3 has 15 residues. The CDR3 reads CASRYSGASSYEQYF. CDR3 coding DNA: TGTGCCAGCAGATATAGCGGGGCCTCTTCCTACGAGCAGTACTTC.

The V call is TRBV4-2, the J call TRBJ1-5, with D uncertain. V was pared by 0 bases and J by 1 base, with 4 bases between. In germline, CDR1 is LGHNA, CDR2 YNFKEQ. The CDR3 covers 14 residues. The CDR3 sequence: CASSQEYSNQPQHF. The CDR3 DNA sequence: TGTGCCAGCAGCCAAGAGTACAGCAATCAGCCCCAGCATTTT.

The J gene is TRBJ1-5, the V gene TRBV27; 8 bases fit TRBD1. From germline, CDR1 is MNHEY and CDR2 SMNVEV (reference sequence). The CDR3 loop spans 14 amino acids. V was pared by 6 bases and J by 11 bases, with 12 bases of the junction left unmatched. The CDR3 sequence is CASRYRGSADSQHF. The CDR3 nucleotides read TGTGCCAGCAGATACAGGGGGTCCGCGGATTCCCAGCATTTT.

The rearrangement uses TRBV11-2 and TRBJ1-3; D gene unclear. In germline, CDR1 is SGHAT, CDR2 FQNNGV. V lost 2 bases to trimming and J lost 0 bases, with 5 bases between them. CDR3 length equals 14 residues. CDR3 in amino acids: CASSLPDSGNTIYF. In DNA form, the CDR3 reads TGTGCCAGCAGCTTACCAGACTCTGGAAACACCATATATTTT.

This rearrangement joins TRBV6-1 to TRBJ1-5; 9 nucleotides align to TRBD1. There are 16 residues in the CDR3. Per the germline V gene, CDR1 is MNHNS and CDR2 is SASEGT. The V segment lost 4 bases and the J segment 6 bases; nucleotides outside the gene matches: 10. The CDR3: CASSGKPQGAAQPQHF. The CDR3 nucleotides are TGTGCCAGCAGTGGCAAACCACAGGGGGCGGCTCAGCCCCAGCATTTT.

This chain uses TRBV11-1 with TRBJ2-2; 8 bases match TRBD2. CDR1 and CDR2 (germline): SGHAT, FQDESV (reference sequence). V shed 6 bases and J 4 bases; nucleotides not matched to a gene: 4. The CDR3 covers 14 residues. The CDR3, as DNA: TGTGCCAGCAGGGTTAGCGGGATCACCGGGGAGCTGTTTTTT. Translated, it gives CASRVSGITGELFF.

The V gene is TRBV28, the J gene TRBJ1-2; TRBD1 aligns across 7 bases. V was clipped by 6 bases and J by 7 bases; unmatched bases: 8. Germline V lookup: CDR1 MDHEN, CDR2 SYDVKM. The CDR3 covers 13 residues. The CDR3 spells CASRDRWGGGYTF. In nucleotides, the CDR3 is TGTGCCAGCAGGGACAGGTGGGGGGGTGGCTACACCTTC.